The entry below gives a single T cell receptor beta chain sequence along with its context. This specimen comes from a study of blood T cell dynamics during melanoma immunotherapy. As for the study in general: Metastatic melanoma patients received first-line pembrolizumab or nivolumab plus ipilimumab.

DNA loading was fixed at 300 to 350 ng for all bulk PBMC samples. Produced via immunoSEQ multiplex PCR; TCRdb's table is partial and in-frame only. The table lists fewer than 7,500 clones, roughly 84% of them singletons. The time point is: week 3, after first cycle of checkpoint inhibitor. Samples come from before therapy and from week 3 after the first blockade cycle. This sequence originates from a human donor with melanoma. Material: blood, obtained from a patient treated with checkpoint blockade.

The CDR3 spells CASSLSGGRGSNQPQHF. The CDR3 DNA is TGTGCCAGCAGCCTCTCCGGGGGACGCGGTAGCAATCAGCCCCAGCATTTT. The chain employs TRBV7-9 and TRBJ1-5; possibly TRBD1 for D (5 bases). V lost 5 bases and J lost 0, with 17 bases in between. The CDR3 sequence is 17 residues long. Germline CDR1 and CDR2: SEHNR and FQNEAQ (reference sequence).